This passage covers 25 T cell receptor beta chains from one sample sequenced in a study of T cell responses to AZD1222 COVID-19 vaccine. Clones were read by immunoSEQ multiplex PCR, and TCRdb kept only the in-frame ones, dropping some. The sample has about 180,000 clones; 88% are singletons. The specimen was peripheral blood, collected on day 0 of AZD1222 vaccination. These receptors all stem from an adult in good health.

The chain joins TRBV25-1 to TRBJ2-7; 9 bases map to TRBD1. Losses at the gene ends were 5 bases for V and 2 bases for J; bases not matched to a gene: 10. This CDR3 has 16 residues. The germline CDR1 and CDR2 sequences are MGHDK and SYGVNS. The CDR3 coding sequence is TGTGCCAGCAGTCGGACAGGGGTCGCATCTGCCTACGAGCAGTACTTC. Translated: CASSRTGVASAYEQYF.

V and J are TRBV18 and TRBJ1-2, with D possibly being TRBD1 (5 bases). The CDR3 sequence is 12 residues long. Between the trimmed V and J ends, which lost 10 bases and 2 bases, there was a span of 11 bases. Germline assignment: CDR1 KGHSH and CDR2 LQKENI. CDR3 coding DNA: TGTGCCACTTCAGGGCGAAACTATGGCTACACCTTC. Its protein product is CATSGRNYGYTF.

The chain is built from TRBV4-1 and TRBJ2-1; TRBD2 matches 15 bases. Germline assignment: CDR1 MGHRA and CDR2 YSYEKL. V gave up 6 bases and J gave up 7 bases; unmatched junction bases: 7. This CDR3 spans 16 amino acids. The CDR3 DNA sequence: TGCGCCAGCAGTCTAGAGGGACTAGCGGGGGGTAATGAGCAGTTCTTC. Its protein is CASSLEGLAGGNEQFF.

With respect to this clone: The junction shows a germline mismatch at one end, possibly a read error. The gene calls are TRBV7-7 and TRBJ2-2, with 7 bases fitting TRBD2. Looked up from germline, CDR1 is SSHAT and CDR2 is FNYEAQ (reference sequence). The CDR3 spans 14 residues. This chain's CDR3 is CASSFAGVTGELFF. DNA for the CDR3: TGTGCTAGCAGCTTTGCGGGGGTCACCGGGGAGCTGTTTTTT.

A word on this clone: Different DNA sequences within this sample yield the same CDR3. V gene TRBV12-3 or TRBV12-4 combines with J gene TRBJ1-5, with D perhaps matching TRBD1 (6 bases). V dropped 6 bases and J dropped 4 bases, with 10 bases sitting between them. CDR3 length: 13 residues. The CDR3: CASSPDRNQPQHF. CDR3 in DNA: TGTGCCAGCAGCCCTGACAGGAATCAGCCCCAGCATTTT.

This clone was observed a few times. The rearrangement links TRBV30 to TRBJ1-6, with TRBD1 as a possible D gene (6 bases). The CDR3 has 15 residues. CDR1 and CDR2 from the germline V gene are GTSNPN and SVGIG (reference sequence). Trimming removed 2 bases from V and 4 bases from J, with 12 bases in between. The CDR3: CAWSKTGQYNSPLHF. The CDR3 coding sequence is TGTGCCTGGAGTAAGACAGGTCAATATAATTCACCCCTCCACTTT.

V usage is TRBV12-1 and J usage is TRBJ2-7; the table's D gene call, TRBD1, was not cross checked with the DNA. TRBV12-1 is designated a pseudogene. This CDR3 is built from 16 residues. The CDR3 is CASSKTGTGGNYEQYF. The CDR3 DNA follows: TGTGCCAGCAGCAAAACGGGGACAGGGGGGAACTACGAGCAGTACTTC.

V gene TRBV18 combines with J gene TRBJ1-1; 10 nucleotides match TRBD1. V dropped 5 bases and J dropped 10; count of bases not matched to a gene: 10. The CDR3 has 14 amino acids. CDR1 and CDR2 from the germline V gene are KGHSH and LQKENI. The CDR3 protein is CASSARDRGQSAFF. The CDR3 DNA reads TGTGCCAGCTCAGCCAGGGACAGGGGACAATCAGCTTTCTTT.

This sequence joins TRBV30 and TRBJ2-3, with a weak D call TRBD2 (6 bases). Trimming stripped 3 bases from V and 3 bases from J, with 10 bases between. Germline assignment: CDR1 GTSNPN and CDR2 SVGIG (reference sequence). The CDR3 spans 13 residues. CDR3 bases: TGTGCCTGGAGACTAGCTCAGACAGATACGCAGTATTTT. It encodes CAWRLAQTDTQYF.

The DNA of the CDR3 is TGTGCCAGTAGTGCAACAGGGGGCCCAAACATTCAGTACTTC. Translation: CASSATGGPNIQYF. J is TRBJ2-4 and V is TRBV19; 9 nucleotides align to TRBD1. Germline V gene data show CDR1 as LNHDA and CDR2 as SQIVND (reference sequence). V trimming: 5 bases; J trimming: 6 bases; junction bases outside the gene matches: 5. The CDR3 runs 14 residues.

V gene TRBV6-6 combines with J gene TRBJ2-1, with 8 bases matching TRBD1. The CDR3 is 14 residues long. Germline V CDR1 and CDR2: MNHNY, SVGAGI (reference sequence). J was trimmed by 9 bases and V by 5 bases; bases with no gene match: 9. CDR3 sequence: CASSTRQGSTEQFF. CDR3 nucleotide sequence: TGTGCCAGCAGTACCCGACAGGGGTCGACTGAGCAGTTCTTC.

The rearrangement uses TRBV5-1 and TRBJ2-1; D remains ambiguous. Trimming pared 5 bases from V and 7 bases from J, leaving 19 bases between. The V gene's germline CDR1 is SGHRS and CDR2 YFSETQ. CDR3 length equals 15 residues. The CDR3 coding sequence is TGCGCCAGCAGTTCTACGGGCCGCCGAGAGAATGAGCAGTTCTTC. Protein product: CASSSTGRRENEQFF.

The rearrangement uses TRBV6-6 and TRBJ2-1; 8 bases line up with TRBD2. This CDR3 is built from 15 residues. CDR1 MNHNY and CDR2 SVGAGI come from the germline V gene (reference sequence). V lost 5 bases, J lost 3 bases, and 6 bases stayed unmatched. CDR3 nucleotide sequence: TGTGCCAGCAGTATGAGCGGGAGCGGCTACAATGAGCAGTTCTTC. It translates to CASSMSGSGYNEQFF.

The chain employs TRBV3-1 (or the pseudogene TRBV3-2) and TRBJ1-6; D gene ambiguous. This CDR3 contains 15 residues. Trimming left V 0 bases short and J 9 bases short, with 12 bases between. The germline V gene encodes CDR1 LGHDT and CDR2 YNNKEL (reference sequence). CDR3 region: CASSQDVGFLSPLHF. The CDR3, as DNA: TGTGCCAGCAGCCAAGATGTCGGGTTTCTTTCACCCCTCCACTTT.

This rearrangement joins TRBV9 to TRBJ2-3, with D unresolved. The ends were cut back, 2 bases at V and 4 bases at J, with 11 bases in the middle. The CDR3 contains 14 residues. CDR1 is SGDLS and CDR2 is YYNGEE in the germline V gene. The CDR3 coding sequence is TGTGCCAGCAGCGTCCGACCCGCGGCAGATACGCAGTATTTT. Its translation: CASSVRPAADTQYF.

The CDR3 DNA is TGTGCCACCCGGAGGCAGGGGGGGAACACCGGGGAGCTGTTTTTT. Its translation is CATRRQGGNTGELFF. The chain has TRBV19 and TRBJ2-2; maybe TRBD1 (7 bases). The CDR3 sequence is 15 residues long. Trimming removed 10 bases from V and 1 base from J, with 16 bases in between. From germline, CDR1 is LNHDA and CDR2 SQIVND (reference sequence).

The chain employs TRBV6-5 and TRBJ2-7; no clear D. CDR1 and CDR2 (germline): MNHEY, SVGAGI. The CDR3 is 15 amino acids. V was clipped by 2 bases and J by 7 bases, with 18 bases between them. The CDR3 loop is CASSYGRATYVEQYF. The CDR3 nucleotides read TGTGCCAGCAGTTACGGACGGGCGACCTACGTTGAGCAGTACTTC.

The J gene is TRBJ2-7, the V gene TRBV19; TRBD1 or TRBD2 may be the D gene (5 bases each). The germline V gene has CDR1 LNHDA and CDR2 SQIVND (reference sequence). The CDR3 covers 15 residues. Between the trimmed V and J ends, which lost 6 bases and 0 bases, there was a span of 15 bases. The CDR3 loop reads CASSQKGTNSYEQYF. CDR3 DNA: TGTGCCAGTAGCCAGAAAGGGACCAACTCCTACGAGCAGTACTTC.

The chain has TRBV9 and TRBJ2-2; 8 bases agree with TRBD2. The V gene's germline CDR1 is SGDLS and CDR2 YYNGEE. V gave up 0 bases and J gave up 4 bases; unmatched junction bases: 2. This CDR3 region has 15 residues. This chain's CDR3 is CASSVASGSTGELFF. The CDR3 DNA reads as TGTGCCAGCAGCGTAGCCAGCGGGAGCACCGGGGAGCTGTTTTTT.

CDR3 loop: CASSEGGANYNEQFF. The CDR3 nucleotides are TGTGCCAGCAGTGAAGGAGGGGCCAATTACAATGAGCAGTTCTTC. The chain uses TRBV6-4 and TRBJ2-1, with D tentatively TRBD2 (6 bases). Germline CDR1 and CDR2: MRHNA and SNTAGT. Trimming pared 3 bases from V and 4 bases from J, leaving 13 bases between. The CDR3 has 15 amino acids.

CDR3 bases: TGTGCCAGTAGTAGACCGGACAGGGCCACTGAAGCTTTCTTT. Translation gives CASSRPDRATEAFF. The genes are TRBV19 and TRBJ1-1; 8 nucleotides line up with TRBD1. The CDR3 extends over 14 amino acids. Trimming cost V 4 bases and J 4 bases; bases outside gene matches: 5. The germline V gene has CDR1 LNHDA and CDR2 SQIVND (reference sequence). Full variable domain (outside the CDR3, taken from reference TRBV19 and TRBJ1-1): DGGITQSPKYLFRKEGQNVTLSCEQNLNHDAMYWYRQDPGQGLRLIYYSQIVNDFQKGDIAEGYSVSREKKESFPLTVTSAQKNPTAFYLCASSRPDRATEAFFGQGTRLTVV.

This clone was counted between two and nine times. CDR3 sequence (DNA): TGTGCCAGCAGCCAAGGGTTAGCAGGGGGCGGGCAAGGGGCCCAGCATTTT. Amino acid sequence: CASSQGLAGGGQGAQHF. The rearrangement links TRBV3-1 (or the pseudogene TRBV3-2) to TRBJ1-5, with 8 bases identical to TRBD1. CDR1 is LGHDT, CDR2 YNNKEL, per germline (reference sequence). J was trimmed by 11 bases and V by 1 base; bases with no gene match: 16. There are 17 residues in the CDR3.

CDR3 nucleotide sequence: TGTGCCAGCAGCCAAGTACAACTCAGAAACACTGAAGCTTTCTTT. This translates into CASSQVQLRNTEAFF. This chain joins TRBV3-1 (or the pseudogene TRBV3-2) and TRBJ1-1; D remains ambiguous. Germline V lookup: CDR1 LGHDT, CDR2 YNNKEL (reference sequence). This CDR3 region has 15 residues. With 1 base removed from V and 2 bases from J, the gap between germline ends came to 11 bases.

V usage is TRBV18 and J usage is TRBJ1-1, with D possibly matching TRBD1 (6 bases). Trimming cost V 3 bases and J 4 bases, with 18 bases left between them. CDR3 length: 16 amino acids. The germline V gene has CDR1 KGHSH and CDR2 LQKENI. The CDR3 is CASSPNGGRLVTEAFF. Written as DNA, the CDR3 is TGTGCCAGCTCACCGAATGGGGGGCGTTTGGTCACTGAAGCTTTCTTT. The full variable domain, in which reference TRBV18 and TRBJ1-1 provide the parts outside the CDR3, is NAGVMQNPRHLVRRRGQEARLRCSPMKGHSHVYWYRQLPEEGLKFMVYLQKENIIDESGMPKERFSAEFPKEGPSILRIQQVVRGDSAAYFCASSPNGGRLVTEAFFGQGTRLTVV.

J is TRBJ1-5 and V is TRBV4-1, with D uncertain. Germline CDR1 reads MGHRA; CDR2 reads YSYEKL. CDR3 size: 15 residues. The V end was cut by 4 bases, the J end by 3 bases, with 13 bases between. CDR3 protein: CASSPESSSNQPQHF. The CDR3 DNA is TGCGCCAGCAGCCCAGAAAGTAGTTCCAATCAGCCCCAGCATTTT.